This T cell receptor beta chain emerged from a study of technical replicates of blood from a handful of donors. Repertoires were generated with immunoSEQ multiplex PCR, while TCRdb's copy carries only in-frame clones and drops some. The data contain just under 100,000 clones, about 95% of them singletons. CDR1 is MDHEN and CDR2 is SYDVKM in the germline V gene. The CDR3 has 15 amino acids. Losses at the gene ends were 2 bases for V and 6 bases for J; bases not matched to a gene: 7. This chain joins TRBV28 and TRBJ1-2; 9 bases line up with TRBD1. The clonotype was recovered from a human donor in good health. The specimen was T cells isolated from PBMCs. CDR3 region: CASSLINRGQDGYTF. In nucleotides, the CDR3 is TGTGCCAGCAGTTTAATTAACAGGGGGCAGGATGGCTACACCTTC.